These 5 T cell receptor beta chains came from one sample sequenced in a study of blood T cells in healthy people across ages. Combining a sample-barcoded 5' primer with a J-beta primer mix, a second PCR ran for about 6 to 12 cycles. TCRdb itself ran the 5' RACE reads through MiXCR, one entry per CDR3 protein. The sample has 720,000 or so distinct CDR3 sequences, approximately 40% seen once. Specimen: blood. These receptors were collected from a man older than 75 in good health.

With respect to this clonotype: A much larger clone differs by one base, so this may be a read error. The rearrangement uses TRBV5-1 and TRBJ2-5; D is possibly TRBD1 or TRBD2 (5 bases each). V was pared by 0 bases and J by 3 bases, with 18 bases between. This CDR3 region has 17 residues. The germline CDR1 and CDR2 sequences are SGHRS and YFSETQ. The CDR3 sequence: CASSLAFLGLGEETQYF. The CDR3 DNA is TGCGCCAGCAGCTTGGCTTTTTTAGGTCTGGGGGAAGAGACCCAGTACTTC.

V and J are TRBV20-1 and TRBJ2-5; D assignment may be TRBD1 or TRBD2 (7 bases each). V was cut by 3 bases and J by 11 bases, with 25 bases left in between. The CDR3 is 15 residues long. Germline V lookup: CDR1 DFQATT, CDR2 SNEGSKA (reference sequence). The CDR3 nucleotides are TGCAGTGCTAGTCTCCAGGGGGAGGGTAGGAATGAGCAGTACTTC. It codes for CSASLQGEGRNEQYF.

The V and J genes are TRBV20-1 and TRBJ2-5; 7 positions agree with TRBD2. The CDR3 consists of 15 residues. V shed 0 bases and J 5 bases; nucleotides not matched to a gene: 9. Germline CDR1 DFQATT, CDR2 SNEGSKA (reference sequence). This CDR3 is CSARDLGGSRETQYF. The CDR3 coding sequence is TGCAGTGCTAGAGATCTGGGCGGGAGTAGGGAGACCCAGTACTTC.

This clonotype was seen a handful of times. The chain recombines TRBV20-1 with TRBJ2-7; a weak D match, TRBD1 (5 bases). CDR3 size: 14 residues. Germline V gene sequence: CDR1 DFQATT, CDR2 SNEGSKA (reference sequence). Trimming left V 6 bases short and J 4 bases short, with 19 bases between. The CDR3 spells CSALRTNAWYEQYF. In DNA form, the CDR3 reads TGCAGTGCCCTACGGACAAATGCCTGGTACGAGCAGTACTTC.

Turning to this clonotype: The junction differs from germline at one of its ends, possibly a read error. The V call is TRBV7-9, the J call TRBJ2-1; TRBD1 aligns across 8 bases. Germline V gives CDR1 SEHNR, CDR2 FQNEAQ (reference sequence). CDR3 size: 14 residues. CDR3 in amino acids: CASSGGQAANGQFF. The CDR3 nucleotides are TGTGCCAGCAGCGGGGGACAGGCCGCCAATGGGCAGTTCTTC.